The TCR beta chain under discussion was sequenced for a study of blood T cell repertoires in COVID-19. Study overall: Some COVID-19 samples were acute and others convalescent; all came from the United States, Italy and Spain. Nucleic acid was either cDNA or gDNA, and it came from T cells, B-cell-depleted T cells, or PBMCs.

Clones were read by immunoSEQ multiplex PCR, and TCRdb kept only the in-frame ones, dropping some. The repertoire holds 37,000 or so clones, 89% seen once, with under 8% in the top ten. The CDR3 covers 14 residues. V was clipped by 3 bases and J by 4 bases, with 11 bases between them. CDR1 and CDR2 from the germline V gene are MNHEY and SMNVEV (reference sequence). The TCR comes from a human donor in a cohort sampled during active COVID-19. Sequences were obtained from peripheral blood. The chain joins TRBV27 to TRBJ2-3, with a tentative D call TRBD2 (5 bases). CDR3 nucleotides: TGTGCCAGCAGTTTGTACCGAGGGCCAGATACGCAGTATTTT. This codes for CASSLYRGPDTQYF.